This entry is about one T cell receptor beta chain. Antigen specificity is unknown. This record comes from a study of graft-versus-host responses after intestinal transplantation. Study at large: Anti-thymocyte globulin induction was given to all recipients, followed by tacrolimus and steroids for around 3 years.

There are 13 residues in the CDR3. Germline CDR1 is GTSNPN and CDR2 is SVGIG (reference sequence). V lost 5 bases and J 4 bases, leaving 13 bases between the germline ends. Study conclusions and caveats: Allograft graft-versus-host to host-versus-graft clonal ratios ran high in patients with graft-donor T cell macrochimerism.

Only in-frame clones appear in the TCRdb table, and some are missing; sequencing was by immunoSEQ multiplex PCR. The data contain tens of thousands of clones, roughly 93% of them singletons. The chain is built from TRBV30 and TRBJ2-3; possibly TRBD2 for D (7 bases). Specimen: unstimulated CD8+ T cells sorted from spleen or lymph node cells, collected before intestinal transplant. The clonotype originates from a human donor who received an intestinal transplant. CDR3 DNA sequence: TGTGCCTGGGAGTTGGGGGGGCCAGATACGCAGTATTTT. Protein product: CAWELGGPDTQYF.